One sample yielded the 11 T cell receptor beta chains listed below, sequenced in a study of lymphopenia after photon versus proton radiotherapy. Sequencing was performed with immunoSEQ multiplex PCR; in TCRdb, only in-frame clones are kept and a portion is missing. This repertoire shows about 64,000 clones, roughly 87% found once; its top ten account for roughly 13%. Sequenced here: peripheral blood, sampled from a patient treated with proton-based radiotherapy. These TCRs come from an elderly man with esophageal cancer.

V is TRBV7-2 and J is TRBJ1-1, with TRBD1 matching over 9 bases. Trimming took 3 bases from V and 8 from J; bases not matched to a gene: 4. The CDR3 extends over 13 amino acids. Germline V gene data show CDR1 as SGHTA and CDR2 as FQGNSA. The CDR3 DNA sequence: TGTGCCAGCAGCTTGGGGGACAGGGTGGAAGCTTTCTTT. It yields the protein CASSLGDRVEAFF.

This clone was counted a few times. The chain combines TRBV14 with TRBJ2-7, with 9 bases identical to TRBD1. V dropped 3 bases and J dropped 3; count of bases not matched to a gene: 3. Germline-derived CDR1 and CDR2 are SGHDN and FVKESK. The CDR3 is 14 residues long. CDR3: CASSHWDRDYEQYF. CDR3 nucleotides: TGTGCCAGCAGCCATTGGGACAGGGACTACGAGCAGTACTTC. Supplemented by reference TRBV14 and TRBJ2-7, the full variable domain reads EAGVTQFPSHSVIEKGQTVTLRCDPISGHDNLYWYRRVMGKEIKFLLHFVKESKQDESGMPNNRFLAERTGGTYSTLKVQPAELEDSGVYFCASSHWDRDYEQYFGPGTRLTVT.

The chain is built from TRBV11-3 and TRBJ2-1; the D is unclear. V was clipped by 1 base and J by 5 bases, with 15 bases between them. In germline, CDR1 is SGHNT, CDR2 YENEEA. CDR3 length: 16 amino acids. CDR3 nucleotides: TGTGCCAGCAGCTTAGTGTCAACCGGCGGTGACAATGAGCAGTTCTTC. This gives the protein CASSLVSTGGDNEQFF.

The gene calls are TRBV7-2 and TRBJ2-7, with TRBD2 matching over 8 bases. Trimming cost V 4 bases and J 3 bases; bases outside gene matches: 5. This CDR3 is built from 14 residues. Germline V gene data show CDR1 as SGHTA and CDR2 as FQGNSA. The DNA of the CDR3 is TGTGCCAGCAGCTGGGATAGCGGGATCTACGAGCAGTACTTC. Translated: CASSWDSGIYEQYF.

The table lists this clone with a count of one. This chain uses TRBV7-9 with TRBJ2-3; D ambiguous. CDR3 length: 15 amino acids. Germline V lookup: CDR1 SEHNR, CDR2 FQNEAQ (reference sequence). V was pared by 0 bases and J by 2 bases, with 9 bases between. The CDR3 sequence is CASSLASGITDTQYF. Written as DNA, the CDR3 is TGTGCCAGCAGCTTAGCGTCTGGAATCACAGATACGCAGTATTTT.

The chain carries TRBV27 and TRBJ1-5, with a weak D call TRBD1 (6 bases). The CDR3 is made up of 15 amino acids. Trimming cost V 3 bases and J 2 bases, with 11 bases left between them. Germline V CDR1 and CDR2: MNHEY, SMNVEV (reference sequence). The CDR3 coding sequence is TGTGCCAGCAGTTTGGGCGCAGGGGGCAATCAGCCCCAGCATTTT. It translates to CASSLGAGGNQPQHF.

Worth noting for this clone: Other DNA sequences within the sample encode an identical CDR3. The rearrangement joins TRBV30 to TRBJ1-2; D might be TRBD1 (5 bases). Trimming shortened V by 4 bases and J by 5 bases, and 23 bases separated the two germline ends. CDR1 is GTSNPN and CDR2 is SVGIG in the germline V gene (reference sequence). The CDR3 spans 16 residues. The CDR3 DNA follows: TGTGCCTGGAACCCGGGGCAGGAGGTGAAGGGGTATGGCTACACCTTC. As protein: CAWNPGQEVKGYGYTF. The whole variable domain, filled in from reference TRBV30 and TRBJ1-2, reads SQTIHQWPATLVQPVGSPLSLECTVEGTSNPNLYWYRQAAGRGLQLLFYSVGIGQISSEVPQNLSASRPQDRQFILSSKKLLLSDSGFYLCAWNPGQEVKGYGYTFGSGTRLTVV.

The rearrangement links TRBV5-1 to TRBJ2-2; 9 bases are a match to TRBD1. This CDR3 is built from 15 residues. V lost 4 bases to trimming and J lost 5 bases; unmatched junction nucleotides: 6. Germline V gene lookup returns CDR1 SGHRS and CDR2 YFSETQ. The CDR3 nucleotides are TGCGCCAGCAGCCGCCTCGGACAGGGGACCGGGGAGCTGTTTTTT. Translated: CASSRLGQGTGELFF.

V is TRBV4-1 and J is TRBJ2-7; 8 nucleotides agree with TRBD2. From germline, CDR1 is MGHRA and CDR2 YSYEKL. The V gene end was trimmed by 3 bases and the J gene end by 5 bases; junction bases not matched to a gene: 9. The CDR3 contains 15 residues. CDR3: CASSHPGGGIDEQYF. In DNA, the CDR3 is TGCGCCAGCAGCCACCCCGGGGGGGGCATCGACGAGCAGTACTTC.

The V and J genes are TRBV7-3 and TRBJ2-1, with D possibly called TRBD1 or TRBD2 (5 bases each). Trimming removed 4 bases from V and 3 bases from J, with 13 bases in between. The CDR3 is 15 residues long. Germline V gene lookup returns CDR1 SGHTA and CDR2 FQGTGA. CDR3 bases: TGTGCCAGCAGCTCGCCGGGACGGAACTACAATGAGCAGTTCTTC. It yields the protein CASSSPGRNYNEQFF. Based on the CDR3 plus reference TRBV7-3 and TRBJ2-1, the full variable domain is GAGVSQTPSNKVTEKGKYVELRCDPISGHTALYWYRQSLGQGPEFLIYFQGTGAADDSGLPNDRFFAVRPEGSVSTLKIQRTERGDSAVYLCASSSPGRNYNEQFFGPGTRLTVL.

V and J are TRBV29-1 and TRBJ1-1; no reliable D call. The V and J ends lost 7 bases and 1 base respectively, with 13 bases between them. Germline CDR1 is SQVTM and CDR2 is ANQGSEA. The CDR3 consists of 13 residues. The chain's CDR3 is CSAGKGTNTEAFF. In DNA form, the CDR3 reads TGCAGCGCCGGTAAAGGCACGAACACTGAAGCTTTCTTT. The full variable domain, its missing parts supplied by reference TRBV29-1 and TRBJ1-1, is SAVISQKPSRDICQRGTSLTIQCQVDSQVTMMFWYRQQPGQSLTLIATANQGSEATYESGFVIDKFPISRPNLTFSTLTVSNMSPEDSSIYLCSAGKGTNTEAFFGQGTRLTVV.